This TCR beta chain was found in a study of CD8 T cells in ankylosing spondylitis. Regarding the study as a whole: Disease-associated clonotypes exhibited CD8+ identity and were relatively infrequent in peripheral blood. As reported, disease-linked clones showed significant enrichment in matched ankylosing spondylitis synovial fluid. Prior literature has documented some motif variants in synovial fluid and blood from reactive arthritis.

Remarks on this clonotype: Its antigen is currently unknown.

Using its own MiXCR run on the 5' RACE reads, TCRdb lists one record per CDR3 protein. Counted here are approximately 100,000 distinct CDR3 sequences, 24% occurring once; the ten biggest clones make up roughly an eighth. The CDR3 totals 14 residues. V was shortened by 2 bases and J by 4 bases, with 14 bases between the two germline ends. In germline, CDR1 is GTSNPN, CDR2 SVGIG (reference sequence). The sequenced material came from synovial fluid, either unsorted or a sorted T cell fraction (not recorded which). The sequence derives from a male donor with ankylosing spondylitis. This chain joins TRBV30 and TRBJ1-1, with D tentatively TRBD1 (5 bases). This CDR3 is CAWSLQVGTTEAFF. The CDR3 coding sequence is TGTGCCTGGAGTCTACAGGTTGGTACCACTGAAGCTTTCTTT. The full variable domain, its missing parts supplied by reference TRBV30 and TRBJ1-1, is SQTIHQWPATLVQPVGSPLSLECTVEGTSNPNLYWYRQAAGRGLQLLFYSVGIGQISSEVPQNLSASRPQDRQFILSSKKLLLSDSGFYLCAWSLQVGTTEAFFGQGTRLTVV.